This T cell receptor beta chain was sequenced for a study of early T cells in non-severe SARS-CoV-2 infection. In the study overall: Unsorted whole blood bulk RNA was sequenced, with unpaired chains.

Individual cDNA molecules received unique molecular identifiers. TCRdb used MiXCR to reprocess the 5' RACE reads, holding one entry per CDR3 protein. The sample comprises more than 85,000 distinct CDR3 sequences, around an eighth of which are singletons, and approximately 3.8% rests with the top ten. The germline V gene encodes CDR1 MDHEN and CDR2 SYDVKM. V gave up 5 bases and J gave up 6 bases; unmatched junction bases: 9. The CDR3 is made up of 16 amino acids. This receptor was obtained from an adult who was a healthcare worker with PCR-confirmed SARS-CoV-2 infection or an uninfected control (not recorded which). The specimen comprised whole blood, sampled at baseline. The chain couples TRBV28 to TRBJ2-3; 12 nucleotides align to TRBD1. The CDR3 DNA follows: TGTGCCAGCAGTGCTGTCCGGGACAGGGGGCGCGATACGCAGTATTTT. It translates to CASSAVRDRGRDTQYF.